This TCR beta chain emerged from a study of T-cell reconstitution after alpha-beta-depleted transplantation in children. TCRbeta library construction was performed incorporating unique molecular identifiers. TCRdb itself ran the PCR reads through MiXCR, one entry per CDR3 protein. The profile shows roughly 500,000 distinct CDR3 sequences, approximately 13% of them singletons. The V and J ends lost 4 bases and 0 bases respectively, with 8 bases between them. Per germline, CDR1 SQVTM and CDR2 ANQGSEA. The CDR3 has 13 residues. This chain uses TRBV29-1 with TRBJ2-3, with D uncertain. Sequencing was performed on PBMCs from the stem cell graft donor, taken from the stem cell graft. This clonotype was obtained from a human donor who donated a stem cell graft to a child with combined immunodeficiency. This CDR3 reads CSVAGESTDTQYF. The DNA of the CDR3 is TGCAGCGTTGCGGGTGAGAGCACAGATACGCAGTATTTT.